This T cell receptor beta chain stems from a study of T cell repertoires in cytomegalovirus infection. Across the study: Through public TCR beta signatures, both CMV infection and matching HLA type were indicated.

CDR1 is SGHVS and CDR2 is FNYEAQ in the germline V gene. The length of the CDR3 is 17 residues. V was shortened by 0 bases and J by 0 bases, with 9 bases between the two germline ends. Comment on this clonotype: Antigen: not known.

TCRdb called the reads again in MiXCR, with one record for every CDR3 protein. Altogether tens of thousands of distinct CDR3 sequences are present, roughly 19% being singletons, with the ten largest covering about 48%. Material: CD8+ T cells from cultured PBMCs, obtained from culture after CMV antigen stimulation. V gene TRBV7-6 combines with J gene TRBJ2-6; D ambiguous. This sequence originates from a human donor in good health (CMV status not recorded). Some clones in this sample may be carry-over from other donors' samples. DNA of the CDR3: TGTGCCAGCAGCTTAGCCGGACGGTCCTCTGGGGCCAACGTCCTGACTTTC. It codes for CASSLAGRSSGANVLTF.